This entry is about one T cell receptor (beta chain). The target antigen is unknown. The sample originates from a study of T cell responses to AZD1222 COVID-19 vaccine. Regarding the study as a whole: Elevations in Spike-specific TCR breadth and depth followed administration of two AZD1222 doses. Repertoire sampling occurred only after the peak T cell response. Donors were largely white British and mainly female; clonal diversity was possibly underestimated.

The assay was immunoSEQ multiplex PCR, and TCRdb's table has in-frame clones only and misses some. The sample lists some 150,000 clones; around nine tenths were seen once. This sample comprised peripheral blood, obtained on day 0 of AZD1222 vaccination. This receptor was taken from an adult in good health.

The CDR3 DNA reads as TGTGCCAGCAGTGCGGACCTGGTCTTCCATGAGCAGTTCTTC. This codes for CASSADLVFHEQFF. The chain links TRBV6-4 to TRBJ2-1; no clear D gene. The length of the CDR3 is 14 residues. With 4 bases removed from V and 8 bases from J, the gap between germline ends came to 15 bases. The germline V gene encodes CDR1 MRHNA and CDR2 SNTAGT.